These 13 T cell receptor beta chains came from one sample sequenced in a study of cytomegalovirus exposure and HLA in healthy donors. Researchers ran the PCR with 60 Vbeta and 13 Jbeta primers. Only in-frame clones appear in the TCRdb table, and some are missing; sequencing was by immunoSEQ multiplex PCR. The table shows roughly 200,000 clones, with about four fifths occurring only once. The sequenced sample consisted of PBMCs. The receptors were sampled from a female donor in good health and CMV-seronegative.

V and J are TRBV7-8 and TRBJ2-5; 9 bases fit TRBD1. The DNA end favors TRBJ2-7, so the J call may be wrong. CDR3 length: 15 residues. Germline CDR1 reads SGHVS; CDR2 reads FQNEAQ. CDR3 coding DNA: TGTGCCAGCAGGCACCAAACCGGGACAGGGCTCGAGCAGTACTTC. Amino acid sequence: CASRHQTGTGLEQYF.

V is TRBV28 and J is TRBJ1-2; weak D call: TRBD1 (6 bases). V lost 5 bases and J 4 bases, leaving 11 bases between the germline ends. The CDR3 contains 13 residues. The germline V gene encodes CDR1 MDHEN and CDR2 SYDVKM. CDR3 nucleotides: TGTGCCAGCAGTATAGACAGGCTCTATGGCTACACCTTC. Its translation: CASSIDRLYGYTF.

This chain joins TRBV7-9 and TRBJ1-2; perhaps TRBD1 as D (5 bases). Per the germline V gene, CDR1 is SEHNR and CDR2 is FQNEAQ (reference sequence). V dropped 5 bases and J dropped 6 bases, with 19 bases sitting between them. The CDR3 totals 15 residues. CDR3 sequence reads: CASSHSLTGSNGYTF. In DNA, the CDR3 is TGTGCCAGCAGCCACAGCCTCACAGGTTCAAATGGCTACACCTTC.

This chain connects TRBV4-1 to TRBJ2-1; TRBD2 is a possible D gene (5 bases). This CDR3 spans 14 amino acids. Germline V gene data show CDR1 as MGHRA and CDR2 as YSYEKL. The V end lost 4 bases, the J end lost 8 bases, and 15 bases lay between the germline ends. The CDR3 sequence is CASSPGWDSDEQFF. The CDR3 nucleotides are TGCGCCAGCAGCCCCGGTTGGGATAGCGATGAGCAGTTCTTC.

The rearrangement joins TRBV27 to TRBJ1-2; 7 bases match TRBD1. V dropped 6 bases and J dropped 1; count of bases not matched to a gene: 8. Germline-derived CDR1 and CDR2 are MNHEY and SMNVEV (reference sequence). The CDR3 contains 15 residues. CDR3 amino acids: CASRLGQANNYGYTF. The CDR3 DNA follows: TGTGCCAGCAGGCTCGGACAGGCAAATAACTATGGCTACACCTTC.

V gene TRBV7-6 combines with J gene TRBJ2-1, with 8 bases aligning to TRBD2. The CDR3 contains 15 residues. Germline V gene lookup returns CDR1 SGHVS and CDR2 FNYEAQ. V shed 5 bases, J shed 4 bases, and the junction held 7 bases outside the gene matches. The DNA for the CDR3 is TGTGCCAGCAGCCCACTAGCGGTAAAATACAATGAGCAGTTCTTC. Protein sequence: CASSPLAVKYNEQFF.

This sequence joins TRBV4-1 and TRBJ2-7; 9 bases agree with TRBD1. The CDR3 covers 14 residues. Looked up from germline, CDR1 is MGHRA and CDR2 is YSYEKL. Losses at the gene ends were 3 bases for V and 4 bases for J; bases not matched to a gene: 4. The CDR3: CASSHGQGYYEQYF. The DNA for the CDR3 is TGCGCCAGCAGCCACGGACAGGGGTATTACGAGCAGTACTTC.

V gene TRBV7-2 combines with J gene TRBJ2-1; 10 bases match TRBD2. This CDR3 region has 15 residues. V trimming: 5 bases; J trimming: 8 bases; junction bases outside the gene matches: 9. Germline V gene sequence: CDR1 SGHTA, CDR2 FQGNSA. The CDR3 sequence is CASSRRAAGGYEQFF. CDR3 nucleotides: TGTGCCAGCAGCAGGAGGGCAGCGGGGGGGTATGAGCAGTTCTTC. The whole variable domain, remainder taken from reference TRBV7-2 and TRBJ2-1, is GAGVSQSPSNKVTEKGKDVELRCDPISGHTALYWYRQSLGQGLEFLIYFQGNSAPDKSGLPSDRFSAERTGGSVSTLTIQRTQQEDSAVYLCASSRRAAGGYEQFFGPGTRLTVL.

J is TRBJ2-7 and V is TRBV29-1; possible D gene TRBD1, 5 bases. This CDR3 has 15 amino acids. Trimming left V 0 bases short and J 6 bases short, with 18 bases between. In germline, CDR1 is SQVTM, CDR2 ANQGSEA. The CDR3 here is CSVEDRAGIIREQYF. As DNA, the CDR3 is TGCAGCGTTGAAGATCGGGCAGGGATCATCCGCGAGCAGTACTTC.

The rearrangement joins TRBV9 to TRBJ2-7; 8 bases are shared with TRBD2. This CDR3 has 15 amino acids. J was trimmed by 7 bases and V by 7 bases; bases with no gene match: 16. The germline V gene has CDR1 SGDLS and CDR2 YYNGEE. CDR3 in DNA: TGTGCCAGCGGCCTTGGCGGGAGGCTCGATGGTGAGCAGTACTTC. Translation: CASGLGGRLDGEQYF.

CDR3 nucleotides: TGTGCCAGCAGCTCCTGGACGGGAAGTAGCACAGATACGCAGTATTTT. Amino acids: CASSSWTGSSTDTQYF. The rearrangement uses TRBV5-5 and TRBJ2-3; D is possibly TRBD2 (5 bases). The germline gives CDR1 SGHKS, CDR2 YYEKEE (reference sequence). V was pared by 3 bases and J by 0 bases, with 14 bases between. The CDR3 contains 16 residues.

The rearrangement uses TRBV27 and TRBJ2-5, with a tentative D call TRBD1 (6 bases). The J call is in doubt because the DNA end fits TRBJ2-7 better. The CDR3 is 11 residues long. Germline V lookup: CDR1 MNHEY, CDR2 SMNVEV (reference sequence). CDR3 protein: CASRHRAEQYF. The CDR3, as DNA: TGTGCCAGCAGACACAGGGCCGAGCAGTACTTC.

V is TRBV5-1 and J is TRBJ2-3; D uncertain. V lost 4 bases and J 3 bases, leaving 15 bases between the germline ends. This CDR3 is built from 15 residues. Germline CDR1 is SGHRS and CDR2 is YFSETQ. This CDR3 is CASSIRNALTDTQYF. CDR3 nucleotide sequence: TGCGCCAGCAGCATCAGGAATGCTCTTACAGATACGCAGTATTTT.